This is a list of T cell receptor beta chains from one sample in a study of control samples from healthy donors and cancer patients. Method: immunoSEQ multiplex PCR; TCRdb's copy keeps in-frame clones and lacks some. This sample carries about 55,000 clones, roughly 88% of them seen once, and the ten largest clones take roughly 3.8%. Input material: blood. The source of these receptors is a man between 50 and 59 years old in good health. Both conserved end residues are part of each CDR3. Fields, in order: clone size, V gene, J gene, D gene, CDR3 DNA, CDR3 protein. The D gene is left open where the match is weak. Expanded clones get a size class; other rows say once, few or many, or leave the size out.

.	TRBV29-1	TRBJ1-6	.	TGCAGCGTTCCGTCGGGCAGGGCGGATTCACCCCTCCACTTT	CSVPSGRADSPLHF
.	TRBV19	TRBJ2-7	.	TGTGCCAGTAGTCCGACGGGACTCCGGAGAGAGCAGTACTTC	CASSPTGLRREQYF
.	TRBV7-8	TRBJ1-5	.	TGTGCCAGCAGCTTAATAGATAGCAATCAGCCCCAGCATTTT	CASSLIDSNQPQHF
.	TRBV19	TRBJ2-1	TRBD2	TGTGCCAGTACAGGGAGGGGTGGGGAGCAGTTCTTC	CASTGRGGEQFF
few	TRBV27	TRBJ2-1	.	TGTGCCAGCCGATTCTCGGGACCCCACAATGAGCAGTTCTTC	CASRFSGPHNEQFF
.	TRBV11-3	TRBJ2-5	TRBD2	TGTGCCAGCAGCTTAGACGTCGGCGAACTAGCGAATCGAGAGACCCAGTACTTC	CASSLDVGELANRETQYF
.	TRBV30	TRBJ1-5	.	TGTGCCTGGAGTTCAACTACAGGGTTAAGGGGCAATCAGCCCCAGCATTTT	CAWSSTTGLRGNQPQHF
.	TRBV3-1/TRBV3-2	TRBJ2-5	.	TGTGCCAGCACCCCCACAACCCAACCGCAAGAGACCCAGTACTTC	CASTPTTQPQETQYF
once	TRBV3-1/TRBV3-2	TRBJ2-5	TRBD2	TGTGCCAGCAGCCAAGTCCGGGGGGAGGCAGAGACCCAGTACTTC	CASSQVRGEAETQYF
.	TRBV11-1	TRBJ2-3	.	TGTGCCAGCAGCTTACGGGCAGGGAGCTCAGATACGCAGTATTTT	CASSLRAGSSDTQYF
few	TRBV27	TRBJ2-7	.	TGTGCCAGCAGTCTACTTGGCGGGGGCTACTACGAGCAGTACTTC	CASSLLGGGYYEQYF
once	TRBV7-9	TRBJ1-2	TRBD1	TGTGCCAGCAGCTCCCCACAGGGGGCAAACTATGGCTACACCTTC	CASSSPQGANYGYTF
.	TRBV9	TRBJ2-1	TRBD2	TGTGCCAGCAGCTACGGACTAGCGGGGGACCCCTACAATGAGCAGTTCTTC	CASSYGLAGDPYNEQFF
.	TRBV5-1	TRBJ2-7	.	TGCGCCAGCAGCTTGGGGCTAGCCGAAAGGGAGCAGTACTTC	CASSLGLAEREQYF
.	TRBV5-1	TRBJ1-1	TRBD1	TGCGCCAGCAGCTTAGCAGGGACAGGGAACACTGAAGCTTTCTTT	CASSLAGTGNTEAFF
.	TRBV27	TRBJ2-2	TRBD1	TGTGCCAGCAGAGGACAGGGAAAAAACACCGGGGAGCTGTTTTTT	CASRGQGKNTGELFF
once	TRBV19	TRBJ1-2	.	TGTGCCAGTACCCTTTCAGGGGCGCCTAACTATGGCTACACCTTC	CASTLSGAPNYGYTF
.	TRBV4-2	TRBJ2-2	TRBD1	TGTGCCAGCAGCCAAGTCGGGACAGCTTCGTGGGGGCCCGGGGAGCTGTTTTTT	CASSQVGTASWGPGELFF
.	TRBV10-2	TRBJ1-2	.	TGCGCCAGCAGTGGTGGCGGTGACTATGGCTACACCTTC	CASSGGGDYGYTF
.	TRBV10-2	TRBJ2-7	TRBD2	TGCGCCACCTATCTAGCGGGAGGACCCTACGAGCAGTACTTC	CATYLAGGPYEQYF
.	TRBV18	TRBJ1-3	.	TGTGCCAGCTCACCGACCAGCGGGGGCTCGGGAAACACCATATATTTT	CASSPTSGGSGNTIYF
.	TRBV6-5	TRBJ2-7	TRBD2	TGTGCCTCCAATCCTAGCGGGGCTTACGAGCAGTACTTC	CASNPSGAYEQYF
few	TRBV29-1	TRBJ2-5	.	TGCAGCGGTAGCGACCTGTACCAAGAGACCCAGTACTTC	CSGSDLYQETQYF